This T cell receptor (beta chain) appears in the sequencing data of a study of T cell repertoires in cytomegalovirus infection. Study-level results: Pooled public TCR beta family frequency picked out CMV carriers with the relevant HLA. There were HLA-C-restricted CMV-specific TCR beta clonotypes dominating the ex vivo response.

V lost 2 bases to trimming and J lost 5 bases, with 9 bases between them. The CDR3 is made up of 14 amino acids. Germline loops: CDR1 MNHEY, CDR2 SMNVEV (reference sequence). This clonotype showed up just a few times. Its antigen is currently unknown. TCRdb itself ran the reads through MiXCR, one entry per CDR3 protein. The table includes approximately 990,000 distinct CDR3 sequences, roughly a third detected once. This sequence originates from a human donor in good health (CMV status not recorded). Some clones in this sample may be carry-over from other donors' samples. Sequenced material: cultured CD8+ T cells from PBMCs, taken from culture after CMV antigen stimulation. The J gene is TRBJ1-4, the V gene TRBV27; D possibly corresponds to TRBD1 (5 bases). The CDR3 loop reads CASSLRRQNEKLFF. The CDR3 bases are TGTGCCAGCAGTTTACGACGACAGAATGAAAAACTGTTTTTT. Full variable domain (remainder filled in from reference TRBV27 and TRBJ1-4): EAQVTQNPRYLITVTGKKLTVTCSQNMNHEYMSWYRQDPGLGLRQIYYSMNVEVTDKGDVPEGYKVSRKEKRNFPLILESPSPNQTSLYFCASSLRRQNEKLFFGSGTQLSVL.